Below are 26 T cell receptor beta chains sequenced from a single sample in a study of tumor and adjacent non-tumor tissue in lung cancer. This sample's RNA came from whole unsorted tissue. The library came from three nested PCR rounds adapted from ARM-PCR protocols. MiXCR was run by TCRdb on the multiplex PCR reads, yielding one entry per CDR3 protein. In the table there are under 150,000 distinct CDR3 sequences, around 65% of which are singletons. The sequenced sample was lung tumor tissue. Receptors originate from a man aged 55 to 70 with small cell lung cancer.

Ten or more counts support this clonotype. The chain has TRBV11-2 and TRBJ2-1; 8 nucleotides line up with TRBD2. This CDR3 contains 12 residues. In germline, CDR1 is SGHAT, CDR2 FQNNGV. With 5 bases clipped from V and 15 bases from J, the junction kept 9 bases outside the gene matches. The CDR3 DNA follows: TGTGCCAGCAGCAAGACCGGGACTAGGTCGTTCTTC. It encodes CASSKTGTRSFF.

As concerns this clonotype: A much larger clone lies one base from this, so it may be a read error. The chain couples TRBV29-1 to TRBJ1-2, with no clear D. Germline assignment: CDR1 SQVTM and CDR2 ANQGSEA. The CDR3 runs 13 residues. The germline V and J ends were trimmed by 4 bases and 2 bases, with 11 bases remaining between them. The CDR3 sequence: CSVAEWINYGYTF. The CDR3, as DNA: TGCAGCGTTGCTGAGTGGATCAACTATGGCTACACCTTC. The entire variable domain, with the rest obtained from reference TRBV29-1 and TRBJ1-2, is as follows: SAVISQKPSRDICQRGTSLTIQCQVDSQVTMMFWYRQQPGQSLTLIATANQGSEATYESGFVIDKFPISRPNLTFSTLTVSNMSPEDSSIYLCSVAEWINYGYTFGSGTRLTVV.

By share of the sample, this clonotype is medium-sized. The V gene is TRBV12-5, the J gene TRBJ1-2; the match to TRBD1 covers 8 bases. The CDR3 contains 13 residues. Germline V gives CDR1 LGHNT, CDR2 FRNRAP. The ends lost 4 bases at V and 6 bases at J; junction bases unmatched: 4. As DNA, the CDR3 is TGTGCTAGTGGTTCACAGGGGGAGAATGGCTACACCTTC. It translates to CASGSQGENGYTF.

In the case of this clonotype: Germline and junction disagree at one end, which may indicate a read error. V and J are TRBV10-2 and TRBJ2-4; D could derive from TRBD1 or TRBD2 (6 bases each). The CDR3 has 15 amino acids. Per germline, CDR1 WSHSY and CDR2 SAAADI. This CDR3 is CASNEGGGSKNIRYF. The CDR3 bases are TGCGCCAGCAATGAAGGAGGGGGAAGCAAAAACATTCGGTACTTC.

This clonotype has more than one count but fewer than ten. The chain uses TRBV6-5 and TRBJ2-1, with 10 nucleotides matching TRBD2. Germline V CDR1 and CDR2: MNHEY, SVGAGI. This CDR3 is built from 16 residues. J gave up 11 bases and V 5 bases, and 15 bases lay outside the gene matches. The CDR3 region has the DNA TGTGCCAGCAGTATCACAGCGGGAGGGTCCTTCACGAAGCAGTTCTTC. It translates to CASSITAGGSFTKQFF.

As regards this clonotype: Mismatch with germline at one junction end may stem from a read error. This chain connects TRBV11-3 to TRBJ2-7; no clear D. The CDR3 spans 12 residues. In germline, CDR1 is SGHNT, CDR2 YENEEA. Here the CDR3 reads CASSLGIMERYF. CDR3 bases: TGTGCCAGCAGCTTAGGGATCATGGAGCGGTACTTC.

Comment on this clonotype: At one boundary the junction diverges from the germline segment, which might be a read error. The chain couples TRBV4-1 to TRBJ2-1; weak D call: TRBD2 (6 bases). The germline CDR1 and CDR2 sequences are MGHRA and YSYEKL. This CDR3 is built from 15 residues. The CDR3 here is CANSQRGGLYNEQFF. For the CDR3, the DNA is TGCGCCAACAGCCAGAGGGGAGGACTCTACAATGAGCAGTTCTTC.

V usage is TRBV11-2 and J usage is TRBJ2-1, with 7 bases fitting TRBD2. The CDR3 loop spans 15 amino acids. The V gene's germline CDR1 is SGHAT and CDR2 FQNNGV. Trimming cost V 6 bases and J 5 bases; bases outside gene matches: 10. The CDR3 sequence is CASSRNSGFNNEQFF. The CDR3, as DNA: TGTGCCAGCAGTCGAAATAGCGGGTTTAACAATGAGCAGTTCTTC.

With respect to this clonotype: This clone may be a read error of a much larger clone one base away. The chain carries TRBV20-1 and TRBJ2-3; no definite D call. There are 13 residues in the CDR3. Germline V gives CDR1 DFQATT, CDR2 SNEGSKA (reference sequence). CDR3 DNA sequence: TGCAGTGCTAGAAGAGAGAGCATAGATACGCAGTATTTT. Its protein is CSARRESIDTQYF.

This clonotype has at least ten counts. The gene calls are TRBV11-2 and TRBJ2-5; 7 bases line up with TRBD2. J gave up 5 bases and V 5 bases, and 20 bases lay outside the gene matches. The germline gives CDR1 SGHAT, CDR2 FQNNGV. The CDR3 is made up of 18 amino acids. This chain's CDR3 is CASSPRFFSGTERETQYF. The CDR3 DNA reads TGTGCCAGCAGCCCGCGCTTCTTCAGCGGGACCGAAAGGGAGACCCAGTACTTC.

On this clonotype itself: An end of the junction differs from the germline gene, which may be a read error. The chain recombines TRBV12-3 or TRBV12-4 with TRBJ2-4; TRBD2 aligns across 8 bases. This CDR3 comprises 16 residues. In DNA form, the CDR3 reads TGTGCCAGCAGTCCAAGCGGGAGCTTAGCCAAAAACACTCAGTACTTC. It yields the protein CASSPSGSLAKNTQYF.

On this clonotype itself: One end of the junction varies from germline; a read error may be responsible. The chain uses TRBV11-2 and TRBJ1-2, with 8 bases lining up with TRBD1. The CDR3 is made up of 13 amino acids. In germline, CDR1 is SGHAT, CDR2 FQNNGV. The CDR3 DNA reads TGTGCCGTCAGCTTAGACAGGGGCTATAGCTACACCTTC. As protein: CAVSLDRGYSYTF. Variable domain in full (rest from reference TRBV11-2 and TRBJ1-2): EAGVAQSPRYKIIEKRQSVAFWCNPISGHATLYWYQQILGQGPKLLIQFQNNGVVDDSQLPKDRFSAERLKGVDSTLKIQPAKLEDSAVYLCAVSLDRGYSYTFGSGTRLTVV.

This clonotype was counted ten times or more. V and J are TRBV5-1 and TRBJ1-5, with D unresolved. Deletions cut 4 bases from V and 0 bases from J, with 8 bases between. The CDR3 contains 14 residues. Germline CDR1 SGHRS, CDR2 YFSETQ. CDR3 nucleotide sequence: TGCGCCAGCAGCGAAGGCTATAGCAATCAGCCCCAGCATTTT. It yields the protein CASSEGYSNQPQHF.

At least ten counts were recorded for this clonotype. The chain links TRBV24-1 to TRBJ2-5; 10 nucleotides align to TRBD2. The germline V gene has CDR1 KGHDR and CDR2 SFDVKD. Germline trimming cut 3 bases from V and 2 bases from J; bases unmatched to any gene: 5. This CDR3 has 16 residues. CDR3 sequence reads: CATSDPLAGVQETQYF. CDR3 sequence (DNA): TGTGCCACCAGTGATCCTCTAGCGGGGGTACAAGAGACCCAGTACTTC.

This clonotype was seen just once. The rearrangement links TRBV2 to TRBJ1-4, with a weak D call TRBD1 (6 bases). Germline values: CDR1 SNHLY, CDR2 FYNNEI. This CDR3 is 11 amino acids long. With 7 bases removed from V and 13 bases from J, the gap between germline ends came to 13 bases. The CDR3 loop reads CASTSGAVLFF. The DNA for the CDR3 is TGTGCCAGCACCTCAGGGGCGGTACTGTTTTTT. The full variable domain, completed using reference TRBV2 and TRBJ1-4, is EPEVTQTPSHQVTQMGQEVILRCVPISNHLYFYWYRQILGQKVEFLVSFYNNEISEKSEIFDDQFSVERPDGSNFTLKIRSTKLEDSAMYFCASTSGAVLFFGSGTQLSVL.

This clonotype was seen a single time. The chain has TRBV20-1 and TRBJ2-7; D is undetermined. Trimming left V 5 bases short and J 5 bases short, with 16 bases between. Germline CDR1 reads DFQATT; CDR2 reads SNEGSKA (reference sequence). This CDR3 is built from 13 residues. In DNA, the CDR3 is TGCAGTGCTGACTCGACCAGGTGGGACGAGCAGTACTTC. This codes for CSADSTRWDEQYF.

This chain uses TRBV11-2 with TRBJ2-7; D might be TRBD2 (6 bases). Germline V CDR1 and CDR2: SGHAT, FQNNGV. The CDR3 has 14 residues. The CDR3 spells CVSSLDPGSSVQYV. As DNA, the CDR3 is TGTGTCAGCAGCTTAGATCCCGGGAGCAGCGTGCAGTATGTC.

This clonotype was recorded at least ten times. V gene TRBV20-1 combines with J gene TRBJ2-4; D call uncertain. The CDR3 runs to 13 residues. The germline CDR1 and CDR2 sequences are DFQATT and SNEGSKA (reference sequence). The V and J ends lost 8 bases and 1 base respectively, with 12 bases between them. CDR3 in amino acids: CSMHENAKNIQYF. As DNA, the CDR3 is TGCAGTATGCATGAAAATGCCAAAAACATTCAGTACTTC.

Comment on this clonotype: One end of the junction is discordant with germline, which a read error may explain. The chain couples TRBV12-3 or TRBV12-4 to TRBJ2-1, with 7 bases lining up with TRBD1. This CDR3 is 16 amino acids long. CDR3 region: CVSSPTGASSYNEQFF. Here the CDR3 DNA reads TGTGTCAGCAGCCCTACAGGGGCAAGCTCCTACAATGAGCAGTTCTTC.

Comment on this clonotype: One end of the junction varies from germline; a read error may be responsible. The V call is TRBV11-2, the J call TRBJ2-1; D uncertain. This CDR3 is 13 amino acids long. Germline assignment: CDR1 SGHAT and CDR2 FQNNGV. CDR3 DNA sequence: TGCGCCAACCGCTTCGTGCTCAACAATGAGCAGTTCTTC. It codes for CANRFVLNNEQFF.

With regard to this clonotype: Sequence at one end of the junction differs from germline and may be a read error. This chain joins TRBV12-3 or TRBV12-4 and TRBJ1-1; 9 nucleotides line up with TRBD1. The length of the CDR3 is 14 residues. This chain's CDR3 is CTSSGQGFEAEAFF. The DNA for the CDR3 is TGTACCAGCAGCGGACAGGGGTTTGAGGCTGAAGCTTTCTTT.

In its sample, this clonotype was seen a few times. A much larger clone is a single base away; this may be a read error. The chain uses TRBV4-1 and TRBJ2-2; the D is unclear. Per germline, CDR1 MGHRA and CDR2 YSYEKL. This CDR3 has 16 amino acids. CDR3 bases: TGCGCCAGCAGCCCCCGATTGGGTACGAACATCGGGGAGCTGTTTTTT. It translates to CASSPRLGTNIGELFF.

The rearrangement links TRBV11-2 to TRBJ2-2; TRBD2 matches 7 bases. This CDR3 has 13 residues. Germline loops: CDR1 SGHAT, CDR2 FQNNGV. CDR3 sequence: CARKMGGFGELFF. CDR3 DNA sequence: TGTGCTAGAAAGATGGGAGGGTTCGGGGAGCTGTTTTTT. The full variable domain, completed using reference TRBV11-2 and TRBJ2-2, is EAGVAQSPRYKIIEKRQSVAFWCNPISGHATLYWYQQILGQGPKLLIQFQNNGVVDDSQLPKDRFSAERLKGVDSTLKIQPAKLEDSAVYLCARKMGGFGELFFGEGSRLTVL.

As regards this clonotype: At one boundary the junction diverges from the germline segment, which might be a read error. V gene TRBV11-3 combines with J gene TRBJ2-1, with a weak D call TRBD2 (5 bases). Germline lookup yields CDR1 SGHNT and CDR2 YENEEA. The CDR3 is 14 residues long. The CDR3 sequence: CASSLSREGNEQFF. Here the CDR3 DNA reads TGTGCCAGCAGCTTAAGTCGGGAAGGGAATGAACAGTTCTTC.

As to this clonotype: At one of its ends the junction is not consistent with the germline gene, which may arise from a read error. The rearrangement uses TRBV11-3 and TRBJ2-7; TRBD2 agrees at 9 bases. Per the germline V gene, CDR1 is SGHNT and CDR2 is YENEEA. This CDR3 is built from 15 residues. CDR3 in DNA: TGTGCCAGTAGCTTAGGCGTACTAGCGGGCTACGAGCATTACTTC. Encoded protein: CASSLGVLAGYEHYF.

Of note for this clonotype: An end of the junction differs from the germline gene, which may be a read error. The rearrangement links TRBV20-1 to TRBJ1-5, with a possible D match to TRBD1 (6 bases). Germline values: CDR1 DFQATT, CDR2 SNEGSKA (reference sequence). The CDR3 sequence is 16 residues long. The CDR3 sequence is CSAQRVQGHSNQRQHF. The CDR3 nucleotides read TGCAGTGCGCAACGCGTACAGGGACATAGCAATCAGCGCCAGCATTTT.